This TCR beta chain was observed in a study of blood T cell repertoires in COVID-19. The wider study: Samples representing acute and convalescent COVID-19 were sourced from the United States, Italy and Spain. T cells, B-cell-depleted T cells, or PBMCs supplied cDNA or gDNA.

Authors' processing steps: Estimation of nucleated cell counts was performed using reference gene primer amplification. The assay was immunoSEQ multiplex PCR, and TCRdb's table has in-frame clones only and misses some. The V and J calls and clone size were taken over from that table, and D and trimming were inferred from the DNA. The data contain roughly 180,000 clones, approximately 86% of them singletons. The V gene's germline CDR1 is SEHNR and CDR2 FQNEAQ (reference sequence). CDR3 length: 14 amino acids. V dropped 5 bases and J dropped 7; count of bases not matched to a gene: 7. Sequenced material: peripheral blood. The chain carries TRBV7-9 and TRBJ1-1; 10 nucleotides align to TRBD1. This receptor was taken from a man between 60 and 70 years old with acute or convalescent COVID-19. For the CDR3, the DNA is TGTGCCAGCAGCCGACGACAGGGGGCAAATGAAGCTTTCTTT. Translation: CASSRRQGANEAFF.